The source of this T cell receptor (beta chain) is a study of T cell repertoires in cytomegalovirus infection. Study-level background: The public TCR beta signatures pointed to both CMV infection and matching HLA type. Study-wide points: Dominating the ex vivo response were HLA-C-restricted CMV-specific TCR beta clonotypes.

TCRdb analysed the reads with MiXCR anew, one entry per CDR3 protein. Seen here are around 280,000 distinct CDR3 sequences, about 9.2% observed once, and the top ten hold around 2.5%. Germline V gives CDR1 SEHNR, CDR2 FQNEAQ (reference sequence). The CDR3 length is 11 residues. V was pared by 5 bases and J by 5 bases, with 4 bases between. This clonotype was picked up many times. No antigen is known for it. The sample was PBMCs. This receptor was obtained from a human donor in good health (CMV status not recorded). Some clones in this sample may be carry-over from other donors' samples. The V and J genes are TRBV7-9 and TRBJ2-1; unclear D gene. CDR3 sequence (DNA): TGTGCCAGCAGCCCACACAATGAGCAGTTCTTC. It specifies CASSPHNEQFF.